Presented here are 32 T cell receptor beta chains from one specimen sequenced in a study of cytomegalovirus exposure and HLA in healthy donors. Both 60 Vbeta primers and 13 Jbeta primers went into the PCR. Using immunoSEQ multiplex PCR, the repertoire was profiled, and TCRdb retains in-frame clones only, with some absent. The table shows some 190,000 clones, with 80% occurring only once. Sequenced input: PBMCs. Receptor source: a girl under 18 in good health and CMV-seropositive.

The J gene is TRBJ2-7, the V gene TRBV10-2; D gene unclear. Trimming left V 1 base short and J 6 bases short, with 4 bases between. Germline-derived CDR1 and CDR2 are WSHSY and SAAADI. The CDR3 length is 11 residues. Here the CDR3 reads CASSEFIEQYF. CDR3 DNA: TGCGCCAGCAGTGAGTTCATCGAGCAGTACTTC.

V gene TRBV6-6 combines with J gene TRBJ1-3; D is undetermined. This CDR3 is built from 16 residues. Deletions cut 7 bases from V and 0 bases from J, with 16 bases between. From germline, CDR1 is MNHNY and CDR2 SVGAGI (reference sequence). The CDR3 DNA sequence: TGTGCCAGCACCTCCACGGGTCTCCACTCTGGAAACACCATATATTTT. It is translated as CASTSTGLHSGNTIYF.

A single count supports this clone. The chain is built from TRBV18 and TRBJ1-5; possibly TRBD1 for D (5 bases). CDR3 length: 15 residues. Germline CDR1 KGHSH, CDR2 LQKENI. Trimming removed 1 base at V and 9 bases at J, with 16 bases between. The CDR3 DNA sequence: TGTGCCAGCTCACCACGGGGCTCGACCCCGTTGCCCCAGCATTTT. Translating it yields CASSPRGSTPLPQHF.

The chain recombines TRBV25-1 with TRBJ1-1, with a possible D match to TRBD1 (5 bases). The V end lost 4 bases, the J end lost 1 base, and 10 bases lay between the germline ends. CDR1 and CDR2 from the germline V gene are MGHDK and SYGVNS. The CDR3 is 14 residues long. The CDR3 loop reads CASSVRTSNTEAFF. Here the CDR3 DNA reads TGTGCCAGCAGTGTTCGGACATCGAACACTGAAGCTTTCTTT.

The V call is TRBV10-1, the J call TRBJ1-2; D ambiguous. The CDR3 runs to 12 residues. V was trimmed by 4 bases and J by 6 bases, leaving 9 bases between them. From germline, CDR1 is WNHNN and CDR2 SYGVQD (reference sequence). The CDR3 sequence is CASSGAPDGYTF. The CDR3 coding sequence is TGCGCCAGCAGTGGGGCACCGGATGGCTACACCTTC.

As concerns this clone: The missing conserved phenylalanine or tryptophan at the end of this CDR3 makes a read error likely. The V gene is TRBV7-8, the J gene TRBJ2-7, with D possibly being TRBD1 (5 bases). V shed 5 bases and J shed 4 bases, with 18 bases lying between them. Germline V gene sequence: CDR1 SGHVS, CDR2 FQNEAQ. The length of the CDR3 is 15 residues. The DNA of the CDR3 is TGTGCCAGCAGCCTTGGTTGGCACAGGTCGTACGAGCAGTACCTC. Protein sequence: CASSLGWHRSYEQYL.

The chain joins TRBV7-2 to TRBJ1-2, with 8 nucleotides matching TRBD1. With V trimmed by 5 bases and J by 4 bases, 9 bases remained unmatched. This CDR3 comprises 15 residues. In germline, CDR1 is SGHTA, CDR2 FQGNSA. CDR3 in DNA: TGTGCCAGCAGCCCTCGGACAGGGTGGCTCTATGGCTACACCTTC. Protein sequence: CASSPRTGWLYGYTF.

To note about this clone: At the DNA level, this CDR3 is encoded by other sequences in the same sample as well. The rearrangement links TRBV7-6 to TRBJ2-7; weak D call: TRBD1 (5 bases). Per germline, CDR1 SGHVS and CDR2 FNYEAQ. The ends were cut back, 1 base at V and 2 bases at J, with 6 bases in the middle. This CDR3 spans 13 amino acids. Here the CDR3 reads CASSLDRTYEQYF. The DNA for the CDR3 is TGTGCCAGCAGCTTAGACAGGACCTACGAGCAGTACTTC.

The chain recombines TRBV2 with TRBJ1-4; 10 bases align to TRBD1. Germline CDR1 and CDR2: SNHLY and FYNNEI. The CDR3 spans 15 residues. V shed 7 bases and J 5 bases; nucleotides not matched to a gene: 7. In nucleotides, the CDR3 is TGTGCCAGCACCGTGCAGGGACAGGGGAATGAAAAACTGTTTTTT. Translating gives CASTVQGQGNEKLFF.

This sequence joins TRBV6-1 and TRBJ2-7, with TRBD1 identical over 8 bases. After removal of 5 bases from V and 4 bases from J, the junction contained 7 bases not matched to a gene. The V gene's germline CDR1 is MNHNS and CDR2 SASEGT. The CDR3 has 14 amino acids. The CDR3 is CASSPNRGKYEQYF. For the CDR3, the DNA is TGTGCCAGCAGTCCCAACAGGGGGAAGTACGAGCAGTACTTC.

This clone showed up just a few times. The V call is TRBV27, the J call TRBJ2-1; 8 bases line up with TRBD1. The CDR3 runs 15 residues. The germline CDR1 and CDR2 sequences are MNHEY and SMNVEV (reference sequence). With 5 bases clipped from V and 7 bases from J, the junction kept 10 bases outside the gene matches. CDR3 sequence: CASSVQGANINEQFF. The DNA of the CDR3 is TGTGCCAGCAGTGTGCAGGGGGCAAATATAAATGAGCAGTTCTTC.

The chain is built from TRBV10-3 and TRBJ1-5; TRBD1 aligns across 7 bases. Germline CDR1 is ENHRY and CDR2 is SYGVKD. CDR3 length equals 15 residues. The ends lost 6 bases at V and 2 bases at J; junction bases unmatched: 7. The CDR3 spells CAISPDRDGNQPQHF. The CDR3 bases are TGTGCCATCAGCCCCGACAGGGATGGCAATCAGCCCCAGCATTTT.

The chain links TRBV6-5 to TRBJ2-5, with a tentative D call TRBD2 (6 bases). Trimming removed 4 bases from V and 3 bases from J, with 15 bases in between. CDR3 size: 15 residues. The germline gives CDR1 MNHEY, CDR2 SVGAGI. Written as DNA, the CDR3 is TGTGCCAGCAGTTCCCGACGGACTACAAAAGAGACCCAGTACTTC. Encoded protein: CASSSRRTTKETQYF.

The rearrangement links TRBV5-1 to TRBJ2-1; a possible D gene is TRBD1 (7 bases). The CDR3 contains 14 residues. The germline CDR1 and CDR2 sequences are SGHRS and YFSETQ. The V end lost 4 bases, the J end lost 6 bases, and 14 bases lay between the germline ends. Here the CDR3 reads CASSPGTAGNEQFF. The CDR3 bases are TGCGCCAGCAGCCCTGGGACAGCGGGCAATGAGCAGTTCTTC. The whole variable domain, filled in from reference TRBV5-1 and TRBJ2-1, reads KAGVTQTPRYLIKTRGQQVTLSCSPISGHRSVSWYQQTPGQGLQFLFEYFSETQRNKGNFPGRFSGRQFSNSRSEMNVSTLELGDSALYLCASSPGTAGNEQFFGPGTRLTVL.

This rearrangement joins TRBV29-1 to TRBJ2-5, with a tentative D call TRBD1 (5 bases). The DNA end lines up better with TRBJ2-7; the J call may be wrong. This CDR3 region has 13 residues. The germline V gene has CDR1 SQVTM and CDR2 ANQGSEA. CDR3 in amino acids: CSVVQGVAYEQYF. CDR3 in DNA: TGCAGCGTTGTGCAGGGTGTAGCCTACGAGCAGTACTTC.

The genes are TRBV10-2 and TRBJ1-5; no clear D gene. Trimming took off 4 bases at V and 3 bases at J, with 7 bases between the two ends. The CDR3 covers 13 residues. Germline values: CDR1 WSHSY, CDR2 SAAADI. The chain's CDR3 is CASSVEVNQPQHF. The CDR3 coding sequence is TGCGCCAGCAGTGTAGAGGTCAATCAGCCCCAGCATTTT.

This clone was detected only once. V usage is TRBV27 and J usage is TRBJ2-3; 11 bases fit TRBD2. Trimming took 6 bases from V and 3 from J; bases not matched to a gene: 11. This CDR3 comprises 17 residues. Per germline, CDR1 MNHEY and CDR2 SMNVEV (reference sequence). The CDR3 DNA reads TGTGCCAGCAGCCCTACTAGCGGGAGAATTATAACAGATACGCAGTATTTT. It codes for CASSPTSGRIITDTQYF.

The J gene is TRBJ1-1, the V gene TRBV2; 8 nucleotides agree with TRBD1. The germline gives CDR1 SNHLY, CDR2 FYNNEI. J was trimmed by 5 bases and V by 6 bases; bases with no gene match: 5. This CDR3 is 13 amino acids long. The CDR3 spells CASRGQGLTEAFF. CDR3 coding DNA: TGTGCCAGCAGAGGACAGGGTTTAACTGAAGCTTTCTTT.

This chain links TRBV5-4 with TRBJ2-7; D perhaps matches TRBD1 (6 bases). The CDR3 contains 14 residues. Per the germline V gene, CDR1 is SGHNT and CDR2 is YYREEE (reference sequence). The V end lost 2 bases, the J end lost 2 bases, and 11 bases lay between the germline ends. As DNA, the CDR3 is TGTGCCAGCAGCTTTACAGGGTCGACCTACGAGCAGTACTTC. This gives the protein CASSFTGSTYEQYF.

The gene calls are TRBV7-9 and TRBJ2-2; 14 bases are a match to TRBD2. This CDR3 has 19 amino acids. The J segment lost 2 bases and the V segment lost 6 bases, leaving 11 bases of the junction unmatched. The germline V gene encodes CDR1 SEHNR and CDR2 FQNEAQ (reference sequence). This CDR3 reads CASRPNGTSGRGNTGELFF. The CDR3 DNA reads TGTGCCAGCAGGCCAAACGGGACTAGCGGGAGAGGTAACACCGGGGAGCTGTTTTTT.

The chain joins TRBV5-6 to TRBJ1-3; TRBD1 is a possible D gene (6 bases). The germline gives CDR1 SGHDT, CDR2 YYEEEE. The CDR3 has 16 residues. The germline V and J ends were trimmed by 4 bases and 0 bases, with 14 bases remaining between them. CDR3: CASSRDIRASGNTIYF. In DNA form, the CDR3 reads TGTGCCAGCAGCAGGGACATCAGGGCCTCTGGAAACACCATATATTTT. The full variable domain, completed using reference TRBV5-6 and TRBJ1-3, is DAGVTQSPTHLIKTRGQQVTLRCSPKSGHDTVSWYQQALGQGPQFIFQYYEEEERQRGNFPDRFSGHQFPNYSSELNVNALLLGDSALYLCASSRDIRASGNTIYFGEGSWLTVV.

The rearrangement links TRBV5-5 to TRBJ2-7; D is uncertain. Germline assignment: CDR1 SGHKS and CDR2 YYEKEE (reference sequence). Trimming pared 6 bases from V and 3 bases from J, leaving 10 bases between. CDR3 length: 12 amino acids. Written as DNA, the CDR3 is TGTGCCAGCAACAGATTGATCTACGAGCAGTACTTC. Amino acids: CASNRLIYEQYF.

V gene TRBV9 combines with J gene TRBJ2-3; TRBD2 matches 10 bases. This CDR3 comprises 16 residues. With V trimmed by 4 bases and J by 5 bases, 10 bases remained unmatched. Germline CDR1 SGDLS, CDR2 YYNGEE. The CDR3 region is CASSPWTSGELDTQYF. In nucleotides, the CDR3 is TGTGCCAGCAGCCCATGGACTAGCGGAGAACTAGATACGCAGTATTTT.

The chain joins TRBV13 to TRBJ2-1, with D possibly matching TRBD2 (5 bases). Germline V CDR1 and CDR2: PRHDT, FYEKMQ (reference sequence). The germline V and J ends were trimmed by 2 bases and 9 bases, with 20 bases remaining between them. The CDR3 sequence is 16 residues long. DNA of the CDR3: TGTGCCAGCAGCTTATCGGCGGGTGGGCCCTACGGTGAGCAGTTCTTC. Amino acid sequence: CASSLSAGGPYGEQFF.

The chain joins TRBV30 to TRBJ2-3; D might be TRBD2 (6 bases). Germline V lookup: CDR1 GTSNPN, CDR2 SVGIG (reference sequence). Trimming stripped 3 bases from V and 10 bases from J, with 11 bases between. The CDR3 totals 11 residues. The CDR3 here is CAWSMEGAQYF. DNA of the CDR3: TGTGCCTGGAGCATGGAGGGAGCGCAGTATTTT.

V is TRBV25-1 and J is TRBJ2-1; D is uncertain. CDR3 length: 18 residues. CDR1 is MGHDK, CDR2 SYGVNS, per germline. V lost 1 base, J lost 4 bases, and 20 bases lay in between. CDR3 nucleotides: TGTGCCAGCAGTGAATGGGCCAGAACGGCAGGTGATTACAATGAGCAGTTCTTC. This translates into CASSEWARTAGDYNEQFF.

CDR3 sequence reads: CASTTGTLYNEQFF. CDR3 DNA: TGTGCCAGTACAACCGGGACACTATACAATGAGCAGTTCTTC. V is TRBV5-4 and J is TRBJ2-1, with a weak D call TRBD1 (6 bases). The CDR3 has 14 residues. V was pared by 8 bases and J by 4 bases, with 16 bases between. From germline, CDR1 is SGHNT and CDR2 YYREEE (reference sequence). The complete variable domain, with remaining parts taken from reference TRBV5-4 and TRBJ2-1, reads ETGVTQSPTHLIKTRGQQVTLRCSSQSGHNTVSWYQQALGQGPQFIFQYYREEENGRGNFPPRFSGLQFPNYSSELNVNALELDDSALYLCASTTGTLYNEQFFGPGTRLTVL.

V usage is TRBV11-2 and J usage is TRBJ1-1; D not resolved. The V end lost 1 base, the J end lost 8 bases, and 11 bases lay between the germline ends. The germline V gene has CDR1 SGHAT and CDR2 FQNNGV. The CDR3 is made up of 13 amino acids. This chain's CDR3 is CASSLGVREEAFF. DNA for the CDR3: TGTGCCAGCAGCTTAGGAGTTAGGGAGGAAGCTTTCTTT.

CDR3 nucleotides: TGTGCCAGCAGTTACGGAACGGCAGGGTATTACGAGCAGTACTTC. This sequence encodes CASSYGTAGYYEQYF. The chain is built from TRBV6-5 and TRBJ2-7, with a weak D call TRBD1 (5 bases). The CDR3 has 15 amino acids. Germline lookup yields CDR1 MNHEY and CDR2 SVGAGI. Trimming removed 2 bases at V and 4 bases at J, with 15 bases between.

The chain couples TRBV10-2 to TRBJ2-1; 8 nucleotides match TRBD2. Unmatched junction bases numbered 3, after V lost 2 bases and J lost 3 bases. This CDR3 has 15 residues. The V gene's germline CDR1 is WSHSY and CDR2 SAAADI. The CDR3 here is CASSENSGSYNEQFF. The CDR3 region has the DNA TGCGCCAGCAGTGAGAACAGCGGGAGCTACAATGAGCAGTTCTTC.

This chain uses TRBV18 with TRBJ2-2; TRBD2 is a possible D gene (5 bases). Trimming removed 3 bases at V and 6 bases at J, with 20 bases between. Germline V lookup: CDR1 KGHSH, CDR2 LQKENI. This CDR3 has 17 residues. The DNA for the CDR3 is TGTGCCAGCTCACCGAGGCCGGGGATCCTAGTGGCCGGGGAGCTGTTTTTT. The encoded protein is CASSPRPGILVAGELFF.

The chain has TRBV4-2 and TRBJ2-5, with 8 positions matching TRBD2. The CDR3 is made up of 15 amino acids. CDR1 and CDR2 (germline): LGHNA, YNFKEQ. Trimming at V came to 4 bases and at J to 6 bases, leaving 10 bases not matched to a gene. CDR3: CASSLFSGSGKTQYF. The CDR3 nucleotides read TGTGCCAGCAGCCTATTCAGCGGGAGCGGGAAGACCCAGTACTTC.